Below, 21 T cell receptor delta chains from the same sample are listed, as sequenced in a study of γδ T cells in repeated Plasmodium falciparum infection. Gammadelta T cells were flow-sorted from PBMC into Vgamma9/Vdelta2+ and Vdelta2-negative populations for bulk analysis. TCRdb made new clone calls on the multiplex PCR reads using CATT. The sample consists of 50,000 to 65,000 delta-chain clones, around 1.7% of them appearing once. The sample was gamma-delta T cells from blood. The receptors were sampled from a pool of human donors (malaria-infected and uninfected, not separated).

A note on this clone: A read error is the likely source, as a far larger clone sits one nucleotide away. Other DNA sequences within the sample encode an identical CDR3. In DNA form, the CDR3 reads TGTGCCTGTGACGTACTGGGGGATACGAGTTCCTGGGACACCCGACAGATGTTTTTC. Encoded protein: CACDVLGDTSSWDTRQMFF. The chain combines TRDV2 with TRDJ3; 13 positions match TRDD3. Because TCRdb records no J gene, it was assigned here through a match of the DNA to germline. J lost 1 base, V lost 3 bases, and 5 bases had no gene match. CDR3 length: 19 amino acids. In germline, CDR1 is GEAIGNYY, CDR2 EKD.

The table lists this clone with many counts. This chain joins TRDV1 and TRDJ1; 11 nucleotides match TRDD3. This CDR3 spans 20 amino acids. Germline CDR1 is TSWWSYY and CDR2 is QGS. V was clipped by 1 base and J by 2 bases; unmatched bases: 15. CDR3 nucleotides: TGTGCTCTTGGGGAACCTCGTGGAATACTGGGGGATAATAGGACCGATAAACTCATCTTT. It specifies CALGEPRGILGDNRTDKLIF.

A remark on this clone: TCRdb records a much larger clone's protein for this DNA, with a difference at residue 19 that likely arises from a read error; the protein given is the translation of the DNA. The V and J genes are TRDV1 and TRDJ1, with TRDD3 identical over 9 bases. Matching the DNA to germline supplied the J gene, which TCRdb does not give. Germline trimming cut 0 bases from V and 7 bases from J; bases unmatched to any gene: 30. Germline values: CDR1 TSWWSYY, CDR2 QGS. The CDR3 length is 23 residues. In DNA form, the CDR3 reads TGTGCTCTTGGGGAACTAATATCCCTACCTTATAACTGGGGGAAAAGGGGTGTTGGTAAACTCATCTTT. As protein: CALGELISLPYNWGKRGVGKLIF.

There are a few counts of this clone. The protein that TCRdb holds for this DNA derives from a much larger clone and differs from the translated DNA at residue 18, which likely indicates a read error; the protein shown here is translated from the DNA. The CDR3, as DNA: TGTGCTCTTGGGGAACGTGGGATCGGGGGATTTCCCTGGGCGTACACCGATAGACTCATCTTT. Translated: CALGERGIGGFPWAYTDRLIF. The V call is TRDV1, the J call TRDJ1, with TRDD3 identical over 7 bases. The J gene was missing in TCRdb and was found by matching the end of the DNA to germline. Germline V gene data show CDR1 as TSWWSYY and CDR2 as QGS. The CDR3 has 21 residues.

A note on this clone: It is likely a read error: a sequence one base away is far more abundant. Other DNA sequences in the sample encode the same CDR3. The V call is TRDV1, the J call TRDJ1, with 7 bases aligning to TRDD3. Unmatched junction bases numbered 16, after V lost 3 bases and J lost 0 bases. The CDR3 sequence is 19 residues long. Per the germline V gene, CDR1 is TSWWSYY and CDR2 is QGS. The CDR3 DNA reads as TGTGCTCTTGGGGAGCCTAGTAGTCTGGGGGTTCACCACACCGATAAACTCATCTTT. Translation gives CALGEPSSLGVHHTDKLIF.

This clone was seen only a few times. This sequence is one base from a far larger clone and is likely a read error. This same CDR3 is encoded by further DNA sequences in the sample. The V call is TRDV1, the J call TRDJ1, with a weak D call TRDD3 (6 bases). Deletions cut 1 base from V and 0 bases from J, with 30 bases between. The germline gives CDR1 TSWWSYY, CDR2 QGS. The CDR3 covers 22 residues. The CDR3 DNA is TGTGCTCTTGGGGAACCTCGGAGAAGAGATACGCGGACGCCATTCCACACCGATAAACTCATCTTT. It translates to CALGEPRRRDTRTPFHTDKLIF.

This clone was recorded only once. The chain carries TRDV2 and TRDJ3; 10 nucleotides match TRDD3. Matching the DNA to germline supplied the J gene, which TCRdb does not give. After removal of 1 base from V and 0 bases from J, the junction contained 8 bases not matched to a gene. Looked up from germline, CDR1 is GEAIGNYY and CDR2 is EKD. The CDR3 length is 20 residues. CDR3 amino acids: CACDTSTGGLYSWDTRQMFF. The CDR3 nucleotides are TGTGCCTGTGACACATCTACTGGGGGATTATACTCCTGGGACACCCGACAGATGTTTTTC.

This clone was seen at least ten times. The mismatch at residue 9 between this DNA's translation and the TCRdb protein of a much larger clone likely reflects a read error; the protein shown is translated from the DNA. The J gene is TRDJ1, the V gene TRDV1; no clear D gene. V was cut by 2 bases and J by 0 bases, with 19 bases left in between. The CDR3 is made up of 18 amino acids. Germline values: CDR1 TSWWSYY, CDR2 QGS. The CDR3 protein is CALGEVGGVPSYTDKLIF. DNA for the CDR3: TGTGCTCTTGGGGAAGTGGGAGGGGTCCCATCCTACACCGATAAACTCATCTTT.

A note on this clone: For this DNA, TCRdb reports the protein of a much larger clone, which diverges at residue 6, most likely from a read error; the protein presented here is translated directly from the DNA. J is TRDJ1 and V is TRDV1; 11 bases fit TRDD3. TCRdb lists no J gene, so it was determined here by aligning the DNA to germline. The V gene end was trimmed by 2 bases and the J gene end by 8 bases; junction bases not matched to a gene: 28. The CDR3 covers 22 residues. Germline V lookup: CDR1 TSWWSYY, CDR2 QGS. CDR3 loop: CALGECGTGGYGSNGCPMKLIF. The CDR3 DNA reads TGTGCTCTTGGGGAATGTGGTACTGGGGGATATGGGTCGAATGGTTGTCCGATGAAACTCATCTTT.

With respect to this clone: Since a far larger clone is one base different, this is likely a read error. Other DNA sequences in the same sample also yield this CDR3. The chain links TRDV1 to TRDJ1, with TRDD3 as a possible D gene (5 bases). No J gene was available from TCRdb, and it was assigned here by a germline match of the DNA. Trimming took 0 bases from V and 0 from J, leaving 32 bases between them. CDR3 length equals 23 residues. In germline, CDR1 is TSWWSYY, CDR2 QGS. CDR3 protein: CALGELRLEGMGLGDTDTDKLIF. The CDR3, as DNA: TGTGCTCTTGGGGAACTAAGGCTAGAAGGCATGGGTCTGGGAGATACAGACACCGATAAACTCATCTTT.

By sample share, this clone is medium-sized. Distinct nucleotide sequences in the sample also encode this CDR3. The V call is TRDV1, the J call TRDJ1; TRDD3 aligns across 11 bases. The CDR3 covers 19 residues. Unmatched junction bases numbered 13, after V lost 0 bases and J lost 4 bases. Germline V gene lookup returns CDR1 TSWWSYY and CDR2 QGS. The CDR3 nucleotides read TGTGCTCTTGGGGAACTGGGTTCTTGGGGGATACGAGACGGCGATAAACTCATCTTT. This encodes CALGELGSWGIRDGDKLIF.

This clone was picked up a small number of times. A single base is all that separates this from a far larger clone, so a read error is likely. Additional DNA sequences in this sample encode the identical CDR3. The V gene is TRDV1, the J gene TRDJ1; 10 positions agree with TRDD3. This CDR3 has 19 residues. CDR1 and CDR2 from the germline V gene are TSWWSYY and QGS. The CDR3 here is CALGESPRTGGCNSDKLIF. In DNA form, the CDR3 reads TGTGCTCTTGGGGAGAGTCCTCGTACTGGGGGATGTAACTCCGATAAGCTCATCTTT.

V and J are TRDV1 and TRDJ1; the D gene is possibly TRDD2 (5 bases). This CDR3 contains 21 residues. The V gene's germline CDR1 is TSWWSYY and CDR2 QGS. V was pared by 4 bases and J by 11 bases, with 41 bases between. CDR3 nucleotides: TGTGCTCTTGGGGCCCCCTCGGGTGATTCCTCCCGATCGACTCCTCGCCGCTGGCTCATCTTT. It is translated as CALGAPSGDSSRSTPRRWLIF.

A word on this clone: TCRdb shows a much larger clone's protein in place of this DNA's translation, and the two differ at residue 18, likely through a read error; the protein shown is translated from the DNA. This chain uses TRDV1 with TRDJ2; the match to TRDD3 covers 12 bases. Germline V gene data show CDR1 as TSWWSYY and CDR2 as QGS. CDR3 length: 23 amino acids. Written as DNA, the CDR3 is TGTGCTCTTGGGGAACTAGGTAGGGAGACCTACTGGGGGATACTCTCTTTGATAGCACAACTCTTCTTT. Amino acid sequence: CALGELGRETYWGILSLIAQLFF.

This clone occurred a few times. It differs at one base from a far larger clone, so likely a read error. The same CDR3 arises from other DNA sequences in this sample as well. The V gene corresponds to TRDV1; no J gene was called; the table's D call, TRDD3, has no DNA check behind it. CDR3 length: 21 amino acids. Germline lookup yields CDR1 TSWWSYY and CDR2 QGS. The CDR3 sequence is CALALLGLFRSEGILSDKLIF. In DNA, the CDR3 is TGTGCTCTTGCCTTATTGGGTCTCTTCCGTTCGGAGGGGATACTTAGCGATAAACTCATATTT.

This clone was detected only a few times. The mismatch at residue 7 between this DNA's translation and the TCRdb protein of a much larger clone likely reflects a read error; the protein shown is translated from the DNA. The V gene is TRDV1, the J gene TRDJ1; TRDD3 is a possible D gene (6 bases). Deletions cut 7 bases from V and 7 bases from J, with 31 bases between. This CDR3 comprises 18 residues. Germline CDR1 and CDR2: TSWWSYY and QGS. DNA of the CDR3: TGTGCTCTTGAGTTTTCCAGCCTGGGGACTCCAGCGAAAACTAAACTCATCTTT. It is translated as CALEFSSLGTPAKTKLIF.

This clone has a count of ten or more. Only one base separates this from a far larger clonotype, so it likely reflects a read error. Additional DNA sequences in this sample encode the identical CDR3. The V call is TRDV2, the J call TRDJ1, with 8 positions matching TRDD3. This CDR3 contains 22 residues. Germline loops: CDR1 GEAIGNYY, CDR2 EKD. The CDR3 loop reads CACDTDEGSQSTGGAYTDKLIF. The DNA of the CDR3 is TGTGCCTGTGACACCGACGAAGGAAGTCAGAGTACTGGGGGGGCCTACACTGATAAACTCATCTTT.

This clone was found a few times. This likely stems from a read error, as it lies one base from a far larger clone. This sample also contains other DNA sequences that code for the same CDR3. The chain carries TRDV1 and TRDJ1, with D possibly matching TRDD3 (6 bases). TCRdb supplies no J gene; here it was assigned by aligning the nucleotide sequence to germline. The length of the CDR3 is 18 residues. Germline values: CDR1 TSWWSYY, CDR2 QGS. V was pared by 1 base and J by 0 bases, with 18 bases between. CDR3 in DNA: TGTGCTCTTGGGGAACAACTACGATGGGGGTCGTACACCGATAAACTCATCTTT. Encoded protein: CALGEQLRWGSYTDKLIF.

In this sample, this clone turned up a few times. The protein held in TCRdb is that of a much larger clone and does not match this DNA's translation at residues 3 and 14, likely because of a read error; the protein shown is translated from the DNA. V usage is TRDV1 and J usage is TRDJ1, with 10 bases matching TRDD3. The CDR3 runs to 21 residues. The V gene's germline CDR1 is TSWWSYY and CDR2 QGS. The CDR3 protein is CAPGGASSSLLGDSSEDKLIF. The CDR3 DNA follows: TGTGCTCCTGGGGGCGCCTCTTCTTCCCTACTGGGGGATTCTTCCGAGGATAAACTCATCTTT.

This clone showed up just a few times. This DNA translates differently at residue 16 from the TCRdb protein, which is that of a much larger clone; a read error is likely, and the protein shown is the DNA's own translation. The chain couples TRDV3 to TRDJ1; TRDD3 matches at 9 bases. TCRdb carries no J gene annotation; the J gene was assigned here by matching the DNA with germline. This CDR3 has 24 residues. Germline V gene sequence: CDR1 TVYSNPD, CDR2 GDNSRS (reference sequence). Trimming removed 4 bases from V and 1 base from J; junction bases left unmatched: 37. The chain's CDR3 is CASLIPQGFHGFWGIGLITDKLIF. DNA of the CDR3: TGTGCCTCACTTATACCCCAGGGATTCCACGGGTTCTGGGGGATCGGGCTGATCACCGATAAACTCATCTTT. Filled out from reference TRDV3 and TRDJ1, the complete variable domain reads CDKVTQSSPDQTVASGSEVVLLCTYDTVYSNPDLFWYRIRPDYSFQFVFYGDNSRSEGADFTQGRFSVKHILTQKAFHLVISPVRTEDSATYYCASLIPQGFHGFWGIGLITDKLIFGKGTRVTVEP.

Judged by abundance, this clone is medium-sized (0.01 to 0.1%). The same CDR3 arises from other DNA sequences in this sample as well. V is TRDV1 and J is TRDJ1; the match to TRDD3 covers 10 bases. After removal of 5 bases from V and 0 bases from J, the junction contained 18 bases not matched to a gene. The CDR3 is 20 residues long. The germline V gene has CDR1 TSWWSYY and CDR2 QGS. CDR3 residues: CALGNKRGLLGDLNTDKLIF. DNA of the CDR3: TGTGCTCTTGGGAACAAAAGAGGGCTACTGGGGGATTTAAACACCGATAAACTCATCTTT.